This T cell receptor (beta chain) was recovered during a study of blood T cell repertoires in COVID-19. For the study at large: Acute-phase and convalescent COVID-19 samples originated in the United States, Italy and Spain. Sources were T cells, B-cell-depleted T cells, or PBMCs; the material itself was cDNA or gDNA.

The CDR3 sequence is 13 residues long. The germline V gene encodes CDR1 MNHNY and CDR2 SVGAGI (reference sequence). V was pared by 7 bases and J by 1 base, with 11 bases between. Per the original methods: Amplification from reference gene primers served as the basis for estimated nucleated cell counts. Assay: immunoSEQ multiplex PCR; the TCRdb copy retains only in-frame clones and omits some. V and J calls and clone size come straight from that table; D and trimming were deduced from the DNA. The data show about 44,000 clones, 80% to 90% seen once. This sequence was found in a woman in her 40s with acute or convalescent COVID-19. What was sequenced was peripheral blood. This sequence joins TRBV6-6 and TRBJ2-7; D gene ambiguous. The chain's CDR3 is CASTPTQSYEQYF. The CDR3 region has the DNA TGTGCCAGCACGCCCACACAGTCCTACGAGCAGTACTTC.